Given below is one TCR beta chain in context. One end of the junction is discordant with germline, which a read error may explain. Germline V CDR1 and CDR2: MGHRA, YSYEKL. This CDR3 has 16 residues. A sample-barcoded 5' primer and a J-beta primer mix were used in a second PCR of roughly 6 to 12 cycles. TCRdb ran MiXCR on the 5' RACE reads and lists one entry per CDR3 protein. Of 980,000 or so distinct CDR3 sequences in the sample, roughly 48% were seen once. This sample is part of a study of blood T cells in healthy people across ages. This chain joins TRBV4-1 and TRBJ1-1; the match to TRBD1 covers 9 bases. The sequence was collected from a man in his thirties or forties in good health. Sequencing was done on a sample of blood. In nucleotides, the CDR3 is TGCGCCAACAGCCAAGAGTACAGGGGGCGTAACACTGAAGCTTTCTTT. Amino acid sequence: CANSQEYRGRNTEAFF.